This T cell receptor (beta chain) was captured in a study of CD4 T cells in relation to SARS-CoV-2 and coronaviruses. Study as a whole: PBMCs were cultured with antigen for less than twelve days before TCR beta sequencing. Convalescent patients were eight or nine males and a few females; two were Hispanic. Study results and caveats: Crossreactive clones expanded significantly less to SARS-CoV-2 than monoreactive clones.

TCRdb keeps only in-frame clones here, not all; method: immunoSEQ multiplex PCR. In the table there are 30,000 to 40,000 clones, roughly 73% of which are singletons. This CDR3 region has 16 residues. Looked up from germline, CDR1 is SGHVS and CDR2 is FNYEAQ. J was trimmed by 4 bases and V by 4 bases; bases with no gene match: 13. Note on this clone: What it binds is not known.

Source material: memory CD4+ T cells from PBMCs, cultured in vitro. The chain is built from TRBV7-6 and TRBJ2-7; 7 nucleotides match TRBD1. This clonotype was sampled from an adult with COVID-19. The CDR3 loop reads CASSSYLDRAAYEQYF. CDR3 in DNA: TGTGCCAGCAGCTCCTACCTTGACAGGGCCGCATACGAGCAGTACTTC. Filled out from reference TRBV7-6 and TRBJ2-7, the complete variable domain reads GAGVSQSPRYKVTKRGQDVALRCDPISGHVSLYWYRQALGQGPEFLTYFNYEAQQDKSGLPNDRFSAERPEGSISTLTIQRTEQRDSAMYRCASSSYLDRAAYEQYFGPGTRLTVT.